This T cell receptor (beta chain) was captured in a study of blood T cell repertoires in COVID-19. Overall study: Acute-phase and convalescent COVID-19 samples originated in the United States, Italy and Spain. PBMCs, B-cell-depleted T cells, or T cells provided the cDNA or gDNA that made up the material.

Germline V gene data show CDR1 as SGHDT and CDR2 as YYEEEE. This CDR3 is built from 16 residues. Trimming shortened V by 2 bases and J by 2 bases, and 14 bases separated the two germline ends. Original analysis: Nucleated cell counts were estimated from reference gene primer amplification. Clones were read by immunoSEQ multiplex PCR, and TCRdb kept only the in-frame ones, dropping some. The V and J calls and clone size were taken over from that table, and D and trimming were inferred from the DNA. The sample yields about 120,000 clones, approximately 85% seen once. This sequence was found in a man at least 80 years old with acute or convalescent COVID-19. The chain is built from TRBV5-6 and TRBJ1-5; the D gene is possibly TRBD1 (6 bases). Sequenced sample: peripheral blood. DNA for the CDR3: TGTGCCAGCAGCTTTGGGGGGGCTAAAGGCAATCAGCCCCAGCATTTT. It is translated as CASSFGGAKGNQPQHF.